One and the same sample provided the 22 T cell receptor beta chains below, sequenced in a study of OX40 agonist ivuxolimab in advanced cancers. Assay: immunoSEQ multiplex PCR; the TCRdb copy retains only in-frame clones and omits some. Here the sample spans roughly 86,000 clones, more than 80% being singletons. The specimen comprised CD4+ or CD8+ T cells sorted from blood, sampled in a trial of the OX40 agonist ivuxolimab. All receptors come from an adult with an advanced solid tumor such as melanoma, head and neck, liver or kidney cancer.

The genes are TRBV10-3 and TRBJ2-1; no clear D. The V and J ends lost 4 bases and 2 bases respectively, with 12 bases between them. The length of the CDR3 is 15 residues. Germline CDR1 reads ENHRY; CDR2 reads SYGVKD. The CDR3, as DNA: TGTGCCATCAGTGGATCAGGAGACGCCTACAATGAGCAGTTCTTC. It yields the protein CAISGSGDAYNEQFF.

The chain employs TRBV6-5 and TRBJ2-7; D might be TRBD1 or TRBD2, each matching 5 bases. Trimming shortened V by 3 bases and J by 3 bases, and 12 bases separated the two germline ends. The germline CDR1 and CDR2 sequences are MNHEY and SVGAGI. The CDR3 is 14 residues long. The chain's CDR3 is CASSYGGRSYEQYF. CDR3 sequence (DNA): TGTGCCAGCAGTTATGGGGGACGGAGCTACGAGCAGTACTTC.

The chain uses TRBV15 and TRBJ2-3, with D perhaps matching TRBD1 or TRBD2 (5 bases each). Germline V gene sequence: CDR1 LNHNV, CDR2 YYDKDF (reference sequence). V lost 2 bases and J 0 bases, leaving 9 bases between the germline ends. This CDR3 comprises 15 residues. The DNA for the CDR3 is TGTGCCACCAGCAGATGGGACCCAAGCACAGATACGCAGTATTTT. Its protein product is CATSRWDPSTDTQYF.

CDR3 amino acids: CASSPRDYSYEQYF. CDR3 in DNA: TGCGCCAGCAGCCCGCGGGACTACTCCTACGAGCAGTACTTC. This chain connects TRBV4-1 to TRBJ2-5, with 7 bases matching TRBD2. The tail of the sequence fits TRBJ2-7 better, so the J call may be wrong. Germline assignment: CDR1 MGHRA and CDR2 YSYEKL. CDR3 length: 14 residues.

The chain couples TRBV5-1 to TRBJ2-3; D is possibly TRBD2 (5 bases). Between the trimmed V and J ends, which lost 0 bases and 1 base, there was a span of 9 bases. This CDR3 has 15 residues. Looked up from germline, CDR1 is SGHRS and CDR2 is YFSETQ. CDR3: CASSLAGMGTDTQYF. CDR3 DNA: TGCGCCAGCAGCTTGGCCGGGATGGGCACAGATACGCAGTATTTT.

The V and J genes are TRBV27 and TRBJ2-5; perhaps D is TRBD1 or TRBD2 (7 bases each). The J call is uncertain, as TRBJ2-7 better fits the DNA end. Germline CDR1 MNHEY, CDR2 SMNVEV (reference sequence). The CDR3 length is 16 residues. This chain's CDR3 is CASSLAAGGGSYEQYF. As DNA, the CDR3 is TGTGCCAGCAGTTTAGCTGCAGGGGGGGGATCCTACGAGCAGTACTTC.

The chain employs TRBV15 and TRBJ2-7; 12 bases agree with TRBD2. CDR1 is LNHNV, CDR2 YYDKDF, per germline (reference sequence). The CDR3 covers 17 residues. Trimming removed 0 bases from V and 1 base from J; junction bases left unmatched: 4. The CDR3 protein is CATSRDLGLAGSYEQYF. The DNA for the CDR3 is TGTGCCACCAGCAGAGATCTGGGACTAGCGGGTTCCTACGAGCAGTACTTC.

The chain uses TRBV4-1 and TRBJ2-7, with a possible D match to TRBD2 (6 bases). The CDR3 sequence is 15 residues long. V gave up 3 bases and J gave up 4 bases, with 16 bases separating them. Germline V CDR1 and CDR2: MGHRA, YSYEKL. CDR3 loop: CASSQKSPGRYEQYF. DNA of the CDR3: TGCGCCAGCAGCCAGAAAAGCCCAGGGAGGTACGAGCAGTACTTC.

The chain links TRBV7-9 to TRBJ2-7; D possibly corresponds to TRBD2 (5 bases). The germline V and J ends were trimmed by 1 base and 6 bases, with 10 bases remaining between them. This CDR3 spans 13 amino acids. Germline lookup yields CDR1 SEHNR and CDR2 FQNEAQ (reference sequence). The chain's CDR3 is CASSLGLRGEQYF. Written as DNA, the CDR3 is TGTGCCAGCAGCTTAGGACTACGGGGCGAGCAGTACTTC.

V usage is TRBV30 and J usage is TRBJ2-3, with 12 bases fitting TRBD2. The junction had 6 bases not matched to a gene; V was cut back by 5 bases and J by 6 bases. The CDR3 is 14 residues long. Germline V lookup: CDR1 GTSNPN, CDR2 SVGIG (reference sequence). As DNA, the CDR3 is TGTGCCTGGGCTAGCGGGAGGGCCGTGGATACGCAGTATTTT. It yields the protein CAWASGRAVDTQYF.

This clone was observed a single time. The chain uses TRBV9 and TRBJ1-2, with unresolved D. Trimming shortened V by 5 bases and J by 0 bases, and 5 bases separated the two germline ends. The CDR3 is made up of 12 amino acids. Germline CDR1 reads SGDLS; CDR2 reads YYNGEE. DNA of the CDR3: TGTGCCAGCAGTCAGGCTAACTATGGCTACACCTTC. It yields the protein CASSQANYGYTF.

The chain is built from TRBV27 and TRBJ2-5; 9 bases map to TRBD1. The germline V gene has CDR1 MNHEY and CDR2 SMNVEV (reference sequence). V was pared by 5 bases and J by 3 bases, with 10 bases of the junction left unmatched. The CDR3 is 16 residues long. In DNA, the CDR3 is TGTGCCAGCAGTGCCTCACAGGGGGCGCGGGAAGAGACCCAGTACTTC. Protein product: CASSASQGAREETQYF.

A single count supports this clone. The genes are TRBV11-2 and TRBJ2-1, with unresolved D. CDR1 and CDR2 (germline): SGHAT, FQNNGV. The ends were cut back, 4 bases at V and 4 bases at J, with 8 bases in the middle. The CDR3 runs to 13 residues. Here the CDR3 reads CASSSPKYNEQFF. Here the CDR3 DNA reads TGTGCCAGCAGCTCTCCTAAATACAATGAGCAGTTCTTC.

The V gene is TRBV12-5, the J gene TRBJ2-1, with TRBD2 matching over 7 bases. CDR3 length: 12 residues. Germline V gene lookup returns CDR1 LGHNT and CDR2 FRNRAP. The V and J ends lost 6 bases and 7 bases, in that order; junction bases with no gene match: 3. CDR3 nucleotide sequence: TGTGCTAGTGGCGGGGAGGGGAATGAGCAGTTCTTC. Its protein is CASGGEGNEQFF. The whole variable domain, filled in from reference TRBV12-5 and TRBJ2-1, reads DARVTQTPRHKVTEMGQEVTMRCQPILGHNTVFWYRQTMMQGLELLAYFRNRAPLDDSGMPKDRFSAEMPDATLATLKIQPSEPRDSAVYFCASGGEGNEQFFGPGTRLTVL.

To note about this clone: This specimen includes other DNA sequences encoding the same CDR3. This sequence joins TRBV19 and TRBJ2-7; D not certain. Trimming took 3 bases from V and 0 from J, leaving 12 bases between them. Germline V gene sequence: CDR1 LNHDA, CDR2 SQIVND (reference sequence). The CDR3 sequence is 15 residues long. For the CDR3, the DNA is TGTGCCAGTAGTATGGTCTCCAGGTTCTCCTACGAGCAGTACTTC. It codes for CASSMVSRFSYEQYF.

The chain couples TRBV18 to TRBJ2-3; 12 bases agree with TRBD2. Germline V gene sequence: CDR1 KGHSH, CDR2 LQKENI. After removal of 4 bases from V and 2 bases from J, the junction contained 4 bases not matched to a gene. This CDR3 contains 16 residues. The CDR3 bases are TGTGCCAGCTCACTAGGACTAGCGGGGACCACAGATACGCAGTATTTT. Translating gives CASSLGLAGTTDTQYF.

The CDR3 sequence: CASSEVGWEGPEQYF. As DNA, the CDR3 is TGTGCCAGCAGTGAAGTAGGGTGGGAGGGCCCCGAGCAGTACTTC. The chain couples TRBV6-1 to TRBJ2-7; 7 nucleotides match TRBD2. Germline CDR1 reads MNHNS; CDR2 reads SASEGT. Trimming at V came to 1 base and at J to 6 bases, leaving 9 bases not matched to a gene. This CDR3 comprises 15 residues.

The chain carries TRBV7-8 and TRBJ2-2, with 9 bases matching TRBD1. The V gene's germline CDR1 is SGHVS and CDR2 FQNEAQ. The CDR3 has 18 residues. J was trimmed by 6 bases and V by 5 bases; bases with no gene match: 16. The CDR3 DNA follows: TGTGCCAGCAGCCGAAGACCCCCGACAGGGGGTGCGGCCGGGGAGCTGTTTTTT. Translated, it gives CASSRRPPTGGAAGELFF.

V and J are TRBV18 and TRBJ2-1, with 8 bases matching TRBD2. J was trimmed by 9 bases and V by 6 bases; bases with no gene match: 7. The length of the CDR3 is 13 residues. The germline gives CDR1 KGHSH, CDR2 LQKENI. The CDR3 loop reads CASSQVAGSEQFF. CDR3 sequence (DNA): TGTGCCAGCTCGCAGGTAGCGGGAAGTGAGCAGTTCTTC.

The chain links TRBV15 to TRBJ1-3; maybe TRBD1 (5 bases). Germline CDR1 is LNHNV and CDR2 is YYDKDF (reference sequence). The V gene lost 0 bases and the J gene lost 2 bases, with 8 bases spanning the gap. This CDR3 is built from 15 residues. The CDR3 is CATSRDWGPGNTIYF. DNA of the CDR3: TGTGCCACCAGCAGAGATTGGGGACCTGGAAACACCATATATTTT.

The chain employs TRBV18 and TRBJ2-7; 10 nucleotides align to TRBD1. Germline V gene data show CDR1 as KGHSH and CDR2 as LQKENI. This CDR3 contains 13 residues. V shed 6 bases and J 4 bases; nucleotides not matched to a gene: 3. CDR3 DNA: TGTGCCAGCTCCCGGACAGGGGGGTACGAGCAGTACTTC. Encoded protein: CASSRTGGYEQYF.

The chain employs TRBV4-1 and TRBJ2-1, with TRBD2 identical over 7 bases. The length of the CDR3 is 16 residues. V lost 1 base, J lost 3 bases, and 6 bases stayed unmatched. The germline CDR1 and CDR2 sequences are MGHRA and YSYEKL. DNA for the CDR3: TGCGCCAGCAGCCAAGCAGCTAGCGGAATCTACAATGAGCAGTTCTTC. As protein: CASSQAASGIYNEQFF.